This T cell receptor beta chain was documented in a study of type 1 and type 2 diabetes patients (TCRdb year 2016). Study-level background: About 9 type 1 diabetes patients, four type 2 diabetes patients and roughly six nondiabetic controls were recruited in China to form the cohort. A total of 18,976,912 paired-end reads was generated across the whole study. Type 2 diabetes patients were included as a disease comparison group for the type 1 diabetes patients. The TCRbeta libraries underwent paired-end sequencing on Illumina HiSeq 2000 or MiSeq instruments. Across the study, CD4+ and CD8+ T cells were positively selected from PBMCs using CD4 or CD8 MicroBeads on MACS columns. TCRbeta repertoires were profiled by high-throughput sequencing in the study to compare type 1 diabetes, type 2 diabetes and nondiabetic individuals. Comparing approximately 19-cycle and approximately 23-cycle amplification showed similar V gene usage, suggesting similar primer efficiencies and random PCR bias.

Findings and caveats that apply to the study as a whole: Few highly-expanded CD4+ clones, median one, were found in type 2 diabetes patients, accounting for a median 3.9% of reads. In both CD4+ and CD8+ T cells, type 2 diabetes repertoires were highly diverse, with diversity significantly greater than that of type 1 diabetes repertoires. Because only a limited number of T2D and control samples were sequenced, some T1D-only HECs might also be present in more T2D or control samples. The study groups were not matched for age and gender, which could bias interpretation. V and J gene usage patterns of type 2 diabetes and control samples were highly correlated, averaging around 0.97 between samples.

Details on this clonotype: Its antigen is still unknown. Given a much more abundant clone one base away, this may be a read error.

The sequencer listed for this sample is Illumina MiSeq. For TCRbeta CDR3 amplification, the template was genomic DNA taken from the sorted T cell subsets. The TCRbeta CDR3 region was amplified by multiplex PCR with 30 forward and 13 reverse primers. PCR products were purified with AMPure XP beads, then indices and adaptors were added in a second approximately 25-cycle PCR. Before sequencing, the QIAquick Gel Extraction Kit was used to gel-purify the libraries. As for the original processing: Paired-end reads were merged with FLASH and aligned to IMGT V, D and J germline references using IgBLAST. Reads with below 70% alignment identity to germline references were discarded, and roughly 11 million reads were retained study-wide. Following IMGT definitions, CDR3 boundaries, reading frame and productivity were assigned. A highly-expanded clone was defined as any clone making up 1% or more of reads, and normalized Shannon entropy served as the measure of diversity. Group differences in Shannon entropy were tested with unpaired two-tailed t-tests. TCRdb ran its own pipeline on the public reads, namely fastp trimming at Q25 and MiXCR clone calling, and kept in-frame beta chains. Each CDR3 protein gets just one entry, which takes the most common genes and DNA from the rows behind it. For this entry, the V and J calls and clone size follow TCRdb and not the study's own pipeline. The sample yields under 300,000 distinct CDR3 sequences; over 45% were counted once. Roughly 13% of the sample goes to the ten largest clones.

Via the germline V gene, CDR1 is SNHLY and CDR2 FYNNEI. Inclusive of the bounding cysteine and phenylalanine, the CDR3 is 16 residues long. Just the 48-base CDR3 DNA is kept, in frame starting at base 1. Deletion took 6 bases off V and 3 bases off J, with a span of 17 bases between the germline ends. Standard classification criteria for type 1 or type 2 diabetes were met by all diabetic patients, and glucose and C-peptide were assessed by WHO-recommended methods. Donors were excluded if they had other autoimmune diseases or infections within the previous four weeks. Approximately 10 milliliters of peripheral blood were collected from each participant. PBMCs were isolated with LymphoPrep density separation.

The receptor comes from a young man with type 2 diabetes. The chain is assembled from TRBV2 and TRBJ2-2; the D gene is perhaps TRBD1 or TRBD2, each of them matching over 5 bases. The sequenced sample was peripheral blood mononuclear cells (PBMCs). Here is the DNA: TGTGCCAGCAGACTACCGGGACGGAGCTACACCGGGGAGCTGTTTTTT. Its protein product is CASRLPGRSYTGELFF.